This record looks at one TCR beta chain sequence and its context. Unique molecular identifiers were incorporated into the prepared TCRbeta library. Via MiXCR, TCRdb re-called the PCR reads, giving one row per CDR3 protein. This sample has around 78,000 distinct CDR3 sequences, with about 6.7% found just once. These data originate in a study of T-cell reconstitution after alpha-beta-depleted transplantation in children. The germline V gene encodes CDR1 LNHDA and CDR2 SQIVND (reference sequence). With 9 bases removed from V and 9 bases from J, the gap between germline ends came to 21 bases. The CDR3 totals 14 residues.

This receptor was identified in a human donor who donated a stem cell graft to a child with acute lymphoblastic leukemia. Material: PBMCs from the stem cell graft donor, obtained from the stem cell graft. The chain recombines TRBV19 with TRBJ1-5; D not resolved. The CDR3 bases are TGTGCCAGCCGTGCCCGGGGAACTCTTCGGCCCCAGCATTTT. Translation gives CASRARGTLRPQHF.